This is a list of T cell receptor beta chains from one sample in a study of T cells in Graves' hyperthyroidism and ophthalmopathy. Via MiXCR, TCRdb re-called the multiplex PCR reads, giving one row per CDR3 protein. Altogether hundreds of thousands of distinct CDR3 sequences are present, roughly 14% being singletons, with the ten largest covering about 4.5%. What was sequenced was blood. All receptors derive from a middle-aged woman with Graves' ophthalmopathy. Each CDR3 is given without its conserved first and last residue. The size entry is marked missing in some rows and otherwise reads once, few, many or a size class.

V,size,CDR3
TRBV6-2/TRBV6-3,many,ASSYSARGTYEQY
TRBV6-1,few,ASSPGLAMSGDTQY
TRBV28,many,ASSFPSSGRSYEQY
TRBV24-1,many,ATSDPGHEEQY
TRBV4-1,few,ASSQGLAGTYEQY
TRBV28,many,ASSFQTDNYGYT
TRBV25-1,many,ASSGSRDGTEAF
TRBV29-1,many,SVKGNSYEQY
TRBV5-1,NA,ASIYRPDYYTGELF
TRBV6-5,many,ASSYSSGMNTEAF
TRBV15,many,ATSRDRGFEAF
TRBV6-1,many,ASSGQENGYEQY
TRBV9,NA,ASSAKGDRGPFNNSPLH
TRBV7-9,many,ASSLGLGANEQY
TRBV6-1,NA,ASRPPGQQNYGYT
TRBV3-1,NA,ASSSGTARGGETQY
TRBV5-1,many,ASSLGWGGGYEQY
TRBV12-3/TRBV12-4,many,ASSTPELYGYT
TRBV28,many,ASSFFVSSGNTIY
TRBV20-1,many,SAGRHSGNTIY
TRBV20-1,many,SARVGGALEQY
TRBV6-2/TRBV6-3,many,ASSYYFTENSGANVLT
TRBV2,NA,ASSEALPTGTYEQY
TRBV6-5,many,ASRGFDYGYT
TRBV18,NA,ASSPSVASNQPQH
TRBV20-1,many,SARGVKGFEQF
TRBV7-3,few,ASSFGLAGIETQY
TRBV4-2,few,ASSQVDGPTYEQY
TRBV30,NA,AWSVGTPGEQY
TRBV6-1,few,ASSQAGDSTEAF
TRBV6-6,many,ASTSSGNEQY
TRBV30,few,AWVSFGANYGYT
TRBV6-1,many,ASSSGTLSLGAF
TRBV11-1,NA,ASSPNSYAKDSISYEQY
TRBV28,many,ASSPLIGAHQETQY
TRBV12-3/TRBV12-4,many,ASSIMTDGGGEQY
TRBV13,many,ASSTKSRDRVGREVDGYT
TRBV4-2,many,ASSQDPRDGNTIY
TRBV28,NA,ASMRQGAGIQY
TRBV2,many,ASSEAPGSSYEQY
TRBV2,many,ASSLGTSGANVLT
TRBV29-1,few,SVAGGGYTGELF
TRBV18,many,ASSPVTDAYEQY
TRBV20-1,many,SARVWGADYEQY
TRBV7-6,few,ASSPMIGNEQF
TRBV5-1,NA,ASSDLGSALQETQY